These 27 T cell receptor beta chains were all obtained from the same sample, sequenced in a study of blood T cell repertoires in COVID-19. Assay: immunoSEQ multiplex PCR; the TCRdb copy retains only in-frame clones and omits some. Of 380,000 or so clones listed, approximately 80% are singletons. The sequenced sample consisted of peripheral blood. These receptors came from a human donor with acute or convalescent COVID-19. The donor label of this sample is uncertain.

This clone was picked up a small number of times. V and J are TRBV2 and TRBJ2-1, with 9 bases that match TRBD1. CDR1 is SNHLY, CDR2 FYNNEI, per germline. This CDR3 contains 15 residues. Trimming took 6 bases from V and 9 from J; bases not matched to a gene: 12. The CDR3 spells CASRPTGTGFTEQFF. The CDR3 DNA reads TGTGCCAGCAGACCGACTGGGACAGGGTTCACTGAGCAGTTCTTC.

A single count supports this clone. V gene TRBV19 combines with J gene TRBJ2-3, with 10 bases that match TRBD2. With 7 bases clipped from V and 2 bases from J, the junction kept 9 bases outside the gene matches. The CDR3 totals 16 residues. Germline CDR1 is LNHDA and CDR2 is SQIVND (reference sequence). The CDR3 loop reads CASNRIAGGPTDTQYF. As DNA, the CDR3 is TGTGCCAGTAATCGGATAGCGGGGGGACCCACAGATACGCAGTATTTT.

The chain carries TRBV7-9 and TRBJ1-4, with TRBD1 as a possible D gene (6 bases). Trimming removed 3 bases from V and 2 bases from J, with 13 bases in between. The CDR3 sequence is 16 residues long. The germline CDR1 and CDR2 sequences are SEHNR and FQNEAQ (reference sequence). The CDR3 here is CASSFTTGNTNEKLFF. Here the CDR3 DNA reads TGTGCCAGCAGCTTTACCACAGGGAATACTAATGAAAAACTGTTTTTT.

J is TRBJ1-6 and V is TRBV30; TRBD1 might be the D (5 bases). Germline-derived CDR1 and CDR2 are GTSNPN and SVGIG (reference sequence). The V end was cut by 1 base, the J end by 7 bases, with 11 bases between. The CDR3 has 14 amino acids. The CDR3 reads CAWSEGSANSPLHF. The DNA of the CDR3 is TGTGCCTGGAGTGAGGGGTCTGCAAATTCACCCCTCCACTTT.

The J gene is TRBJ2-5, the V gene TRBV7-8; a weak D match, TRBD2 (6 bases). Germline CDR1 SGHVS, CDR2 FQNEAQ. This CDR3 spans 16 amino acids. V dropped 2 bases and J dropped 4 bases, with 17 bases sitting between them. The DNA for the CDR3 is TGTGCCAGCAGCTTATTGGCGGGAAAGAGGGGAGAGACCCAGTACTTC. Translation: CASSLLAGKRGETQYF.

The J gene is TRBJ2-3, the V gene TRBV7-2; 10 positions match TRBD2. CDR3 length equals 17 residues. The V gene's germline CDR1 is SGHTA and CDR2 FQGNSA. V was clipped by 1 base and J by 1 base; unmatched bases: 5. The CDR3 protein is CASSLGLAGARTDTQYF. The CDR3 coding sequence is TGTGCCAGCAGCTTAGGGCTAGCGGGGGCCCGCACAGATACGCAGTATTTT.

The V call is TRBV7-2, the J call TRBJ2-3; TRBD2 matches at 8 bases. This CDR3 has 16 residues. With 4 bases clipped from V and 4 bases from J, the junction kept 10 bases outside the gene matches. Germline-derived CDR1 and CDR2 are SGHTA and FQGNSA. CDR3 sequence: CASSSRGSGVSDTQYF. The DNA for the CDR3 is TGTGCCAGCAGCTCCCGGGGTAGCGGGGTATCAGATACGCAGTATTTT.

The table lists this clone with a few counts. Distinct nucleotide sequences in the sample also encode this CDR3. The rearrangement links TRBV7-9 to TRBJ1-2; 7 bases are shared with TRBD1. Germline CDR1 and CDR2: SEHNR and FQNEAQ (reference sequence). V was clipped by 4 bases and J by 2 bases; unmatched bases: 10. This CDR3 contains 16 residues. The CDR3, as DNA: TGTGCCAGCAGCTCCCTTCTGGACAGGATCAACTATGGCTACACCTTC. Amino acid sequence: CASSSLLDRINYGYTF.

This clone has only a few counts. The J gene is TRBJ1-5, the V gene TRBV28; 9 bases map to TRBD1. Germline trimming cut 6 bases from V and 6 bases from J; bases unmatched to any gene: 12. There are 16 residues in the CDR3. Per germline, CDR1 MDHEN and CDR2 SYDVKM. CDR3 loop: CASSPRDRVVGQPQHF. CDR3 DNA sequence: TGTGCCAGCAGCCCCCGGGACAGGGTTGTAGGTCAGCCCCAGCATTTT.

The chain recombines TRBV6-5 with TRBJ2-7, with 7 nucleotides matching TRBD1. CDR3 length: 15 residues. Trimming removed 6 bases from V and 0 bases from J; junction bases left unmatched: 8. Per germline, CDR1 MNHEY and CDR2 SVGAGI. In DNA, the CDR3 is TGTGCCAGCAGCCCGGACAGGCTTATCTCCTACGAGCAGTACTTC. Amino acids: CASSPDRLISYEQYF.

The chain links TRBV29-1 to TRBJ1-4; D is possibly TRBD1 (5 bases). V was pared by 4 bases and J by 3 bases, with 15 bases between. CDR1 and CDR2 from the germline V gene are SQVTM and ANQGSEA. The CDR3 is 15 residues long. For the CDR3, the DNA is TGCAGCGTTGGACGGAACGCAGGGCCTAATGAAAAACTGTTTTTT. Amino acid sequence: CSVGRNAGPNEKLFF.

The chain links TRBV5-5 to TRBJ2-4; 9 bases fit TRBD1. The CDR3 sequence is 19 residues long. CDR1 and CDR2 from the germline V gene are SGHKS and YYEKEE (reference sequence). With V trimmed by 2 bases and J by 0 bases, 12 bases remained unmatched. As DNA, the CDR3 is TGTGCCAGCAGCTTAACCCAACCCACAGGGGGCCAAGCCAAAAACATTCAGTACTTC. It translates to CASSLTQPTGGQAKNIQYF.

This chain links TRBV10-3 with TRBJ2-5, with 7 nucleotides matching TRBD2. CDR1 is ENHRY, CDR2 SYGVKD, per germline. The ends lost 3 bases at V and 1 base at J; junction bases unmatched: 8. The CDR3 is 16 residues long. In nucleotides, the CDR3 is TGTGCCATCAGTGACCCCCCCGGGGGGATCCAAGAGACCCAGTACTTC. Residues: CAISDPPGGIQETQYF.

The chain links TRBV19 to TRBJ2-7, with D perhaps matching TRBD1 (5 bases). V gave up 2 bases and J gave up 4 bases, with 18 bases separating them. Germline V gene data show CDR1 as LNHDA and CDR2 as SQIVND (reference sequence). CDR3 length: 16 residues. The CDR3 here is CASSIPAQTERYEQYF. In DNA, the CDR3 is TGTGCCAGTAGTATACCGGCCCAGACAGAACGTTACGAGCAGTACTTC.

This clone was seen only a few times. The rearrangement links TRBV2 to TRBJ2-7; D possibly corresponds to TRBD2 (6 bases). The ends were cut back, 2 bases at V and 4 bases at J, with 18 bases in the middle. This CDR3 contains 16 residues. CDR1 SNHLY and CDR2 FYNNEI come from the germline V gene. In nucleotides, the CDR3 is TGTGCCAGCAGTGAACCCCGTGGGGGGTCTCCTTACGAGCAGTACTTC. Translating it yields CASSEPRGGSPYEQYF.

The rearrangement links TRBV7-9 to TRBJ1-3, with TRBD1 identical over 9 bases. The CDR3 consists of 18 residues. Germline loops: CDR1 SEHNR, CDR2 FQNEAQ (reference sequence). Trimming cost V 5 bases and J 4 bases; bases outside gene matches: 15. CDR3 amino acids: CASSTERVAGTGGNTIYF. The CDR3 DNA sequence: TGTGCCAGCAGCACCGAACGCGTAGCCGGGACAGGGGGAAACACCATATATTTT.

This clone was seen just once. The V call is TRBV4-1, the J call TRBJ1-3; 8 positions agree with TRBD1. The CDR3 has 14 amino acids. CDR1 MGHRA and CDR2 YSYEKL come from the germline V gene. The trim removed 5 bases at V and 2 bases at J, leaving 2 bases unmatched. The chain's CDR3 is CASSVTGAGNTIYF. The CDR3 bases are TGCGCCAGCAGCGTGACAGGGGCTGGAAACACCATATATTTT.

The V call is TRBV2, the J call TRBJ2-5, with D maybe TRBD1 (6 bases). Germline-derived CDR1 and CDR2 are SNHLY and FYNNEI. CDR3 length: 13 amino acids. The ends were cut back, 7 bases at V and 1 base at J, with 10 bases in the middle. In DNA, the CDR3 is TGTGCCAGCAATAGGGGGTTCCAAGAGACCCAGTACTTC. It translates to CASNRGFQETQYF.

J is TRBJ1-5 and V is TRBV18; D is uncertain. V was shortened by 2 bases and J by 5 bases, with 13 bases between the two germline ends. CDR1 is KGHSH and CDR2 is LQKENI in the germline V gene. CDR3 length equals 15 residues. This CDR3 is CASSPFEVTDQPQHF. The CDR3 coding sequence is TGTGCCAGCTCACCATTCGAGGTAACGGATCAGCCCCAGCATTTT.

The chain recombines TRBV5-1 with TRBJ2-7; 8 positions match TRBD2. The V and J ends lost 4 bases and 5 bases, in that order; junction bases with no gene match: 14. The CDR3 extends over 16 amino acids. Germline loops: CDR1 SGHRS, CDR2 YFSETQ. The CDR3 DNA is TGCGCCAGCAGCCCCTACCGGGGGGGATCTTCGAACGAGCAGTACTTC. Translated, it gives CASSPYRGGSSNEQYF.

The V gene is TRBV20-1, the J gene TRBJ2-3; 9 bases align to TRBD2. Germline lookup yields CDR1 DFQATT and CDR2 SNEGSKA (reference sequence). After removal of 3 bases from V and 3 bases from J, the junction contained 4 bases not matched to a gene. The CDR3 sequence is 14 residues long. Here the CDR3 reads CSASLAGVTDTQYF. CDR3 bases: TGCAGTGCTAGTTTAGCGGGAGTTACAGATACGCAGTATTTT.

J is TRBJ1-5 and V is TRBV19; 7 bases map to TRBD1. The CDR3 spans 14 residues. Germline CDR1 reads LNHDA; CDR2 reads SQIVND (reference sequence). The J segment lost 5 bases and the V segment lost 5 bases, leaving 6 bases of the junction unmatched. The CDR3 coding sequence is TGTGCCAGTAGTGTTACAGGGGACCATCAGCCCCAGCATTTT. Its protein is CASSVTGDHQPQHF.

V usage is TRBV5-5 and J usage is TRBJ2-3; 9 nucleotides align to TRBD2. The germline gives CDR1 SGHKS, CDR2 YYEKEE (reference sequence). The CDR3 extends over 15 amino acids. J gave up 7 bases and V 0 bases, and 6 bases lay outside the gene matches. CDR3 DNA: TGTGCCAGCAGCTTGGTGGGCGGGGGGGCCCATACGCAGTATTTT. Translation gives CASSLVGGGAHTQYF.

The chain recombines TRBV7-2 with TRBJ1-5, with D perhaps matching TRBD1 (5 bases). This CDR3 is 16 amino acids long. Per the germline V gene, CDR1 is SGHTA and CDR2 is FQGNSA. The ends were cut back, 4 bases at V and 3 bases at J, with 16 bases in the middle. Here the CDR3 DNA reads TGTGCCAGCAGCTCCTCCGGGACTCTTTCCAATCAGCCCCAGCATTTT. This codes for CASSSSGTLSNQPQHF.

This clone occurred a few times. J is TRBJ1-2 and V is TRBV28; 7 nucleotides match TRBD1. V lost 4 bases, J lost 4 bases, and 3 bases stayed unmatched. Looked up from germline, CDR1 is MDHEN and CDR2 is SYDVKM. The CDR3 totals 13 residues. The CDR3, as DNA: TGTGCCAGCAGTTGGGGACAGACCTATGGCTACACCTTC. It encodes CASSWGQTYGYTF.

The CDR3 bases are TGTGCCAGCAGCAACCGGGAAGCTCCACAAGATACGCAGTATTTT. Its translation is CASSNREAPQDTQYF. V usage is TRBV21-1 and J usage is TRBJ2-3; the table gives TRBD2 as D, unverified against the DNA. TRBV21-1 is flagged as a pseudogene. CDR3 size: 15 residues.

The V call is TRBV7-9, the J call TRBJ2-7; TRBD2 matches 7 bases. V shed 5 bases and J 4 bases; nucleotides not matched to a gene: 5. The CDR3 is made up of 13 amino acids. Per germline, CDR1 SEHNR and CDR2 FQNEAQ (reference sequence). The CDR3 DNA reads TGTGCCAGCAGCCGCCTGGGGGGGTACGAGCAGTACTTC. It encodes CASSRLGGYEQYF. Based on the CDR3 plus reference TRBV7-9 and TRBJ2-7, the full variable domain is DTGVSQNPRHKITKRGQNVTFRCDPISEHNRLYWYRQTLGQGPEFLTYFQNEAQLEKSRLLSDRFSAERPKGSFSTLEIQRTEQGDSAMYLCASSRLGGYEQYFGPGTRLTVT.